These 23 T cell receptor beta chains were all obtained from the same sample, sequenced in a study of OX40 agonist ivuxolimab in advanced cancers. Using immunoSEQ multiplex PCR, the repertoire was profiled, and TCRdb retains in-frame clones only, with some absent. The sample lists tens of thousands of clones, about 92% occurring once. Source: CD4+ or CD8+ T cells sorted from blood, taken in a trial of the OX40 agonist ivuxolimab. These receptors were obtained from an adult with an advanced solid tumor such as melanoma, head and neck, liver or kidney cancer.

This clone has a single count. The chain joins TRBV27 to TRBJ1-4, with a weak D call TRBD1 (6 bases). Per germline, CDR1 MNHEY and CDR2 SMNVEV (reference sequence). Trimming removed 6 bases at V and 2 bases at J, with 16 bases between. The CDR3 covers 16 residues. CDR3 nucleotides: TGTGCCAGCAGCCCAACAGGGAGGCGCACTAATGAAAAACTGTTTTTT. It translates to CASSPTGRRTNEKLFF.

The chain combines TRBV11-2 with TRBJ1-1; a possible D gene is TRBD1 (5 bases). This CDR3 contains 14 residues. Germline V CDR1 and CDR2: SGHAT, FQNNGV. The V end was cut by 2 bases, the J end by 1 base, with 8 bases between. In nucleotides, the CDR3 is TGTGCCAGCAGCTTAATGGGGGGGAACACTGAAGCTTTCTTT. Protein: CASSLMGGNTEAFF.

The CDR3 region has the DNA TGTGCCAGCAGTTTAACTAGCGACTCCTACGAGCAGTACTTC. Its protein product is CASSLTSDSYEQYF. V is TRBV28 and J is TRBJ2-7, with 7 bases aligning to TRBD2. The CDR3 is 14 amino acids. The germline V gene has CDR1 MDHEN and CDR2 SYDVKM. The V gene end was trimmed by 2 bases and the J gene end by 0 bases; junction bases not matched to a gene: 1.

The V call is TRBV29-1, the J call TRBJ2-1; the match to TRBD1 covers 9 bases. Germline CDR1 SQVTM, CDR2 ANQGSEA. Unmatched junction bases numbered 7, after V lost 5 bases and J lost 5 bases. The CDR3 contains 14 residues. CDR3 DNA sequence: TGCAGCGTTTCCGGGACAGGGTGGAACAATGAGCAGTTCTTC. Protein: CSVSGTGWNNEQFF.

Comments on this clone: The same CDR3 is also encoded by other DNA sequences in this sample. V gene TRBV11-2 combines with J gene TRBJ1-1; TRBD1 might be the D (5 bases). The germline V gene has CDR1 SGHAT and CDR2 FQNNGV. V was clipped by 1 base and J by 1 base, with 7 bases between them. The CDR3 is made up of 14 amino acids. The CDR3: CASSLGGWNTEAFF. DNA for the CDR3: TGTGCCAGCAGCTTAGGGGGGTGGAACACTGAAGCTTTCTTT.

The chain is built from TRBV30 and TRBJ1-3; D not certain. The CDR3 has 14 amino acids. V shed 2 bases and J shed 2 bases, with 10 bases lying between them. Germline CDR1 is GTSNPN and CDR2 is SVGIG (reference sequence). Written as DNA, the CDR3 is TGTGCCTGGAGTCTCGGGGTGGCTGGAAACACCATATATTTT. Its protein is CAWSLGVAGNTIYF.

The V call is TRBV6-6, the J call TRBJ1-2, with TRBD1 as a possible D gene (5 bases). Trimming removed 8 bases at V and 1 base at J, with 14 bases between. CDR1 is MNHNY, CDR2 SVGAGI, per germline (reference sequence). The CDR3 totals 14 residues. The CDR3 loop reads CASHDSYDNYGYTF. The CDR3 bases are TGTGCCAGCCACGACAGCTACGATAACTATGGCTACACCTTC.

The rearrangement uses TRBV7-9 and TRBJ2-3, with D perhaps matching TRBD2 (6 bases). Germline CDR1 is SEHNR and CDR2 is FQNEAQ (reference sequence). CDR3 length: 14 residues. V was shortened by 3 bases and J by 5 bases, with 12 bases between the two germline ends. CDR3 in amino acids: CASSLGGNGDTQYF. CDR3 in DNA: TGTGCCAGCAGCTTGGGCGGGAATGGAGATACGCAGTATTTT. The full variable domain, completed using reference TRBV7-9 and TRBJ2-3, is DTGVSQNPRHKITKRGQNVTFRCDPISEHNRLYWYRQTLGQGPEFLTYFQNEAQLEKSRLLSDRFSAERPKGSFSTLEIQRTEQGDSAMYLCASSLGGNGDTQYFGPGTRLTVL.

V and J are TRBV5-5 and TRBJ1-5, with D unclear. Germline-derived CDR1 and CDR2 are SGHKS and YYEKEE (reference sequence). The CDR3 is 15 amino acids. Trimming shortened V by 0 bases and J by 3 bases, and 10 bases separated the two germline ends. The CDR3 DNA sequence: TGTGCCAGCAGCTTGGACCGAATCACCAATCAGCCCCAGCATTTT. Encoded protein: CASSLDRITNQPQHF.

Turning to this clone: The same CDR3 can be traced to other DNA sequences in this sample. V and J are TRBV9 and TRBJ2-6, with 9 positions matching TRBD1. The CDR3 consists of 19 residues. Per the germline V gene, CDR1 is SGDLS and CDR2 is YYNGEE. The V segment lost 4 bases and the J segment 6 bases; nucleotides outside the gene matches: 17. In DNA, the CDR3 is TGTGCCAGCAGCTCGGCCGGGACAGGGTCCCCTCTGTCGGCCAACGTCCTGACTTTC. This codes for CASSSAGTGSPLSANVLTF. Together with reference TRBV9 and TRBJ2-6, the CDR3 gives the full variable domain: DSGVTQTPKHLITATGQRVTLRCSPRSGDLSVYWYQQSLDQGLQFLIQYYNGEERAKGNILERFSAQQFPDLHSELNLSSLELGDSALYFCASSSAGTGSPLSANVLTFGAGSRLTVL.

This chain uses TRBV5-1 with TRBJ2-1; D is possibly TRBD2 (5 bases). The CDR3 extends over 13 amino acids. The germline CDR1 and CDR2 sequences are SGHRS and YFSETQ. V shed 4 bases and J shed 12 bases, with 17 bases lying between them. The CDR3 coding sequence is TGCGCCAGCAGCCTGCGGCGAATAGGAGGGCAGTTCTTC. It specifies CASSLRRIGGQFF.

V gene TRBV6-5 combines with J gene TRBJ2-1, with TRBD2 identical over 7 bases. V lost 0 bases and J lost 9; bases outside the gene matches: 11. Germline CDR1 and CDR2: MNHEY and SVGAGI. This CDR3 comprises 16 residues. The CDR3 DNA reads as TGTGCCAGCAGTTACTCCCTAGCGGACGCTCCAGGTGAGCAGTTCTTC. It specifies CASSYSLADAPGEQFF.

The CDR3, as DNA: TGCGCCAGCAGCCAAGAGCCTAGCGCCTCGGGAGAGCAGTTCTTC. Its translation: CASSQEPSASGEQFF. V gene TRBV4-3 combines with J gene TRBJ2-1; a weak D match, TRBD2 (6 bases). V was pared by 0 bases and J by 10 bases, with 16 bases between. The germline CDR1 and CDR2 sequences are LGHNA and YSLEER. The CDR3 covers 15 residues.

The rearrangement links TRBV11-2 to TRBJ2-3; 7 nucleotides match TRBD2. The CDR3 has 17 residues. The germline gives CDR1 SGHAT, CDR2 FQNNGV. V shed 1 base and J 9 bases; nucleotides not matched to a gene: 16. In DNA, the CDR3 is TGTGCCAGCAGCTTAGCGGATTGGGGGGGAGTCCCGGGGACGCAGTATTTT. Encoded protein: CASSLADWGGVPGTQYF.

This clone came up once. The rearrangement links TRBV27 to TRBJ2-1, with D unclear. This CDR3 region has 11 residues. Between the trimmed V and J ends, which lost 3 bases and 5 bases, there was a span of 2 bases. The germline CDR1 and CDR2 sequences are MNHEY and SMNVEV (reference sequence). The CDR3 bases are TGTGCCAGCAGTTTCCACAATGAGCAGTTCTTC. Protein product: CASSFHNEQFF.

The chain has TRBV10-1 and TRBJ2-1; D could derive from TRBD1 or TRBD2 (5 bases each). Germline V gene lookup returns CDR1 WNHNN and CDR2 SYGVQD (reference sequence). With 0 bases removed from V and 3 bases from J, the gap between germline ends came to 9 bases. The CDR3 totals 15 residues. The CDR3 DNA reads TGCGCCAGCAGTGAGTCCACGAGGGGCTACAATGAGCAGTTCTTC. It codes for CASSESTRGYNEQFF.

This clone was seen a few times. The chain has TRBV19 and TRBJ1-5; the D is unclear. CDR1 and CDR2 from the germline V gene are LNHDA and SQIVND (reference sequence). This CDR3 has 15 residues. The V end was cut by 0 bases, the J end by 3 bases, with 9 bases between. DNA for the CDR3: TGTGCCAGTAGTATAGATCTCGGAACCAATCAGCCCCAGCATTTT. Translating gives CASSIDLGTNQPQHF.

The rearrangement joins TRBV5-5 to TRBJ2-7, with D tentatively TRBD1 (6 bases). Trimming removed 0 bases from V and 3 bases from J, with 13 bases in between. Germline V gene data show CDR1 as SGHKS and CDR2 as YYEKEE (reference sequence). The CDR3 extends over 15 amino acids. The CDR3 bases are TGTGCCAGCAGCTTGGGCCAGCTAGGGGGCTACGAGCAGTACGTC. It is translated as CASSLGQLGGYEQYV.

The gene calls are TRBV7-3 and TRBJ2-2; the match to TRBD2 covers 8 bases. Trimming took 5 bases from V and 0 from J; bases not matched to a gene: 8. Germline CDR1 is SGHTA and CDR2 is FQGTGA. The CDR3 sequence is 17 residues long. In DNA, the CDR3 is TGTGCCAGCAGCCCCTCCCTCGGGAGGGCGAACACCGGGGAGCTGTTTTTT. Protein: CASSPSLGRANTGELFF.

CDR3 region: CASSRGSGPFKEQYV. DNA of the CDR3: TGTGCCAGCAGCCGAGGTAGCGGGCCCTTTAAGGAGCAGTACGTC. The V gene is TRBV21-1, the J gene TRBJ2-7; TRBD2 was called by the table and not checked on the DNA. TRBV21-1 is recorded as a pseudogene. The CDR3 has 15 residues.

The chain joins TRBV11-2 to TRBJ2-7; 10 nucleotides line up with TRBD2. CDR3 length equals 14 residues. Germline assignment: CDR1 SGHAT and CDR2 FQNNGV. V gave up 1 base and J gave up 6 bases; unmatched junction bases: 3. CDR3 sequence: CASSLVLAGSEQYF. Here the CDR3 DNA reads TGTGCCAGCAGCTTAGTACTAGCGGGAAGCGAGCAGTACTTC. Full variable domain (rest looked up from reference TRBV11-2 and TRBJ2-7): EAGVAQSPRYKIIEKRQSVAFWCNPISGHATLYWYQQILGQGPKLLIQFQNNGVVDDSQLPKDRFSAERLKGVDSTLKIQPAKLEDSAVYLCASSLVLAGSEQYFGPGTRLTVT.

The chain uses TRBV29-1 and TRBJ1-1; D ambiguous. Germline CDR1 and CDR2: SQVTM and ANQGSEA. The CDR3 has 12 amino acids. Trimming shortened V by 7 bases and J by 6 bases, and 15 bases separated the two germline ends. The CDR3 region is CSGYSNQAEAFF. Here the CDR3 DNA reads TGCAGCGGTTACAGTAACCAGGCTGAAGCTTTCTTT.

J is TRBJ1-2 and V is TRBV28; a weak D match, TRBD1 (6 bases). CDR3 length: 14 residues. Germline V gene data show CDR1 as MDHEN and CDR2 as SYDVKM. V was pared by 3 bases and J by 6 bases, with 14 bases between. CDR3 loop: CASSFTTGINGYTF. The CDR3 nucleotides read TGTGCCAGCAGTTTCACGACAGGTATAAATGGCTACACCTTC.